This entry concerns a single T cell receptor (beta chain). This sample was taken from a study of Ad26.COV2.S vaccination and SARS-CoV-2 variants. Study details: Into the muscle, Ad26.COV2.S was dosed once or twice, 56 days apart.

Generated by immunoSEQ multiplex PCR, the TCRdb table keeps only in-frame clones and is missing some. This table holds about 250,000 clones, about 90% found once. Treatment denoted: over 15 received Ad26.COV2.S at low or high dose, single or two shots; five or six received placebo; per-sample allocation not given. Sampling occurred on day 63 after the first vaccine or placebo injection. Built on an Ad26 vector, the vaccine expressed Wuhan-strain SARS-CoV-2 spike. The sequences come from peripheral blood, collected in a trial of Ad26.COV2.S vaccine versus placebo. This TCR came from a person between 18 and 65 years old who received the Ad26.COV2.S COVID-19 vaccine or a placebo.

In DNA form, the CDR3 reads TGTGCCAGCAGTGAAGCGCGCGGGGGCGCTTTGGACAATCAGCCCCAGCATTTT. It specifies CASSEARGGALDNQPQHF. The V and J genes are TRBV2 and TRBJ1-5, with a possible D match to TRBD1 (6 bases). The germline V gene has CDR1 SNHLY and CDR2 FYNNEI. The length of the CDR3 is 18 residues. Deletions cut 0 bases from V and 3 bases from J, with 18 bases between.